This T cell receptor beta chain was documented in a study of blood T cell repertoires in COVID-19. Germline loops: CDR1 ENHRY, CDR2 SYGVKD. CDR3 length equals 14 residues. A single count supports this clone. One end of the junction fails to match germline, which may point to a read error. Measured with immunoSEQ multiplex PCR; TCRdb has only the in-frame clones, and not every one. Of some 200,000 clones listed, 88% are singletons. The TCR was taken from a man in his sixties or seventies with acute or convalescent COVID-19. Sequencing was done on a sample of peripheral blood. The genes are TRBV10-3 and TRBJ1-1; TRBD1 matches at 7 bases. The CDR3 DNA reads TGTGCCGTCAGGGGGGGGGCTCGGGACACTGAAGCTTTCTTT. Translated: CAVRGGARDTEAFF.